Below, 12 T cell receptor beta chains from the same sample are listed, as sequenced in a study of technical replicates of blood from a handful of donors. TCRdb's copy holds only in-frame clones and misses some; the assay was immunoSEQ multiplex PCR. The sample includes fewer than 60,000 clones, 90% to 95% seen only once; the top ten take about 3%. The sample was PBMCs. Source of these receptors: a human donor in good health. Some clones in this sample may be carry-over from other donors' samples.

The chain combines TRBV7-3 with TRBJ2-3, with TRBD2 as a possible D gene (6 bases). The V end lost 4 bases, the J end lost 2 bases, and 13 bases lay between the germline ends. In germline, CDR1 is SGHTA, CDR2 FQGTGA. The CDR3 is 15 amino acids. The CDR3 reads CASSSGTATTDTQYF. The CDR3 DNA reads as TGTGCCAGCAGCTCCGGGACTGCCACCACAGATACGCAGTATTTT.

This chain uses TRBV7-3 with TRBJ2-5; the D gene is possibly TRBD2 (6 bases). Trimming pared 2 bases from V and 5 bases from J, leaving 12 bases between. This CDR3 is built from 14 residues. From germline, CDR1 is SGHTA and CDR2 FQGTGA. CDR3 loop: CASSLYGGKETQYF. In nucleotides, the CDR3 is TGTGCCAGCAGCTTATATGGCGGGAAGGAGACCCAGTACTTC. Drawing the rest from reference TRBV7-3 and TRBJ2-5, the complete variable domain is GAGVSQTPSNKVTEKGKYVELRCDPISGHTALYWYRQSLGQGPEFLIYFQGTGAADDSGLPNDRFFAVRPEGSVSTLKIQRTERGDSAVYLCASSLYGGKETQYFGPGTRLLVL.

The chain has TRBV7-9 and TRBJ1-4; a possible D gene is TRBD1 (5 bases). Germline assignment: CDR1 SEHNR and CDR2 FQNEAQ (reference sequence). V lost 4 bases, J lost 4 bases, and 13 bases lay in between. The CDR3 is 15 residues long. The CDR3 DNA is TGTGCCAGCAGCTCGACCCCCGACAGTAATGAAAAACTGTTTTTT. Its protein product is CASSSTPDSNEKLFF.

CDR3 protein: CASSLAAGGYNEQFF. The CDR3 DNA reads as TGCGCCAGCAGCTTGGCAGCGGGGGGTTACAATGAGCAGTTCTTC. The rearrangement links TRBV5-1 to TRBJ2-1, with TRBD2 identical over 9 bases. From germline, CDR1 is SGHRS and CDR2 YFSETQ. V shed 0 bases and J 4 bases; nucleotides not matched to a gene: 2. This CDR3 contains 15 residues.

The rearrangement joins TRBV20-1 to TRBJ2-5; 7 positions match TRBD2. The ends lost 7 bases at V and 2 bases at J; junction bases unmatched: 1. This CDR3 region has 11 residues. CDR1 and CDR2 from the germline V gene are DFQATT and SNEGSKA (reference sequence). The CDR3 spells CSGEGQETQYF. The CDR3 DNA reads TGCAGTGGGGAGGGTCAAGAGACCCAGTACTTC.

V usage is TRBV7-2 and J usage is TRBJ2-3; D is ambiguous. From germline, CDR1 is SGHTA and CDR2 FQGNSA. The CDR3 spans 17 residues. V gave up 3 bases and J gave up 0 bases, with 16 bases separating them. In DNA form, the CDR3 reads TGTGCCAGCAGCTTCACAGACCGGTCGAGTAGCACAGATACGCAGTATTTT. This encodes CASSFTDRSSSTDTQYF.

The gene calls are TRBV4-1 and TRBJ2-3; 13 bases map to TRBD2. Per the germline V gene, CDR1 is MGHRA and CDR2 is YSYEKL. V was clipped by 4 bases and J by 3 bases; unmatched bases: 10. The CDR3 is made up of 18 amino acids. CDR3 nucleotides: TGCGCCAGCAGCCGTACTAGCGGGAGGGCGCTCGGGACAGATACGCAGTATTTT. It specifies CASSRTSGRALGTDTQYF.

This CDR3 reads CAWGTQDPKQFF. CDR3 nucleotide sequence: TGTGCCTGGGGGACACAGGACCCGAAGCAGTTCTTC. V usage is TRBV30 and J usage is TRBJ2-1; the D gene is possibly TRBD1 (6 bases). Per germline, CDR1 GTSNPN and CDR2 SVGIG (reference sequence). The V end lost 5 bases, the J end lost 11 bases, and 16 bases lay between the germline ends. CDR3 size: 12 residues. Full variable domain (missing parts from reference TRBV30 and TRBJ2-1): SQTIHQWPATLVQPVGSPLSLECTVEGTSNPNLYWYRQAAGRGLQLLFYSVGIGQISSEVPQNLSASRPQDRQFILSSKKLLLSDSGFYLCAWGTQDPKQFFGPGTRLTVL.

This chain connects TRBV15 to TRBJ2-7; D is unclear. This CDR3 has 12 amino acids. CDR1 is LNHNV and CDR2 is YYDKDF in the germline V gene (reference sequence). V lost 2 bases and J 3 bases, leaving 5 bases between the germline ends. DNA for the CDR3: TGTGCCACCAGCAGAAGCTACTACGAGCAGTACTTC. It is translated as CATSRSYYEQYF.

The chain links TRBV27 to TRBJ2-3, with 15 bases fitting TRBD2. Germline lookup yields CDR1 MNHEY and CDR2 SMNVEV (reference sequence). The CDR3 is 24 amino acids. V gave up 3 bases and J gave up 2 bases; unmatched junction bases: 24. CDR3: CASSFDANRTSGGEPLTLTDTQYF. The CDR3 nucleotides read TGTGCCAGCAGTTTCGACGCCAACCGGACTAGCGGGGGGGAACCATTAACCCTCACAGATACGCAGTATTTT.

The rearrangement links TRBV7-2 to TRBJ2-1; perhaps TRBD1 as D (5 bases). The germline V and J ends were trimmed by 2 bases and 5 bases, with 16 bases remaining between them. Germline CDR1 and CDR2: SGHTA and FQGNSA. CDR3 length equals 16 residues. Here the CDR3 reads CASSLMFWQGNNEQFF. In nucleotides, the CDR3 is TGTGCCAGCAGCTTAATGTTTTGGCAGGGCAACAATGAGCAGTTCTTC.

This clone came up a few times. The J gene is TRBJ1-1, the V gene TRBV13; 9 bases are shared with TRBD1. The CDR3 is 15 amino acids. In germline, CDR1 is PRHDT, CDR2 FYEKMQ (reference sequence). With 5 bases clipped from V and 5 bases from J, the junction kept 9 bases outside the gene matches. The chain's CDR3 is CASSIEGQGTTEAFF. CDR3 in DNA: TGTGCCAGCAGCATAGAGGGACAGGGTACGACTGAAGCTTTCTTT.